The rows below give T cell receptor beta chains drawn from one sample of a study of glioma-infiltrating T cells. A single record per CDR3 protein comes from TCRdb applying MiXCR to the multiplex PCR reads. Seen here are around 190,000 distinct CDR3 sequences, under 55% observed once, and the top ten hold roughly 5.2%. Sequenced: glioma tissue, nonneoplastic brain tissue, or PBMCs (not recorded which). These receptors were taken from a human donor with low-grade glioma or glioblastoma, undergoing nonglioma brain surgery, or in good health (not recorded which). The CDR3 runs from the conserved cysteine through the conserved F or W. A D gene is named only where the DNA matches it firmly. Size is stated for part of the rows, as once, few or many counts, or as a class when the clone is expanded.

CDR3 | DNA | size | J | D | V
CATSRTGTGDGETQYF | TGTGCCACCTCCAGGACCGGGACAGGGGATGGGGAGACCCAGTACTTC | many | TRBJ2-5 | TRBD1 | TRBV28
CASSFLPPFSGRVDTQYF | TGTGCCAGCAGCTTTTTGCCCCCCTTTAGCGGGAGGGTGGATACGCAGTATTTT | few | TRBJ2-3 | TRBD2 | TRBV7-9
CASSLKETLYF | TGTGCCAGCAGTCTCAAAGAGACCCTGTACTTC | . | TRBJ2-5 | . | TRBV6-2/TRBV6-3
CASRDLSGGYEQYF | TGTGCCAGTAGGGACCTTAGCGGGGGATACGAGCAGTACTTC | many | TRBJ2-7 | TRBD2 | TRBV19
CASSPSRGIREKLFF | TGTGCCAGCAGCCCCTCACGGGGTATAAGAGAAAAACTGTTTTTT | once | TRBJ1-4 | . | TRBV2
CASSFSGLASEKYF | TGTGCCAGCAGCTTTTCCGGACTAGCGAGCGAGAAGTACTTC | . | TRBJ2-7 | TRBD2 | TRBV7-2
CASSRAVVGDNEQFF | TGTGCCAGCAGTCGAGCGGTAGTCGGGGACAATGAGCAGTTCTTC | . | TRBJ2-1 | . | TRBV6-1
CAIISHGDRGLTNEQYF | TGTGCCATCATTAGTCATGGGGACCGTGGACTAACCAACGAGCAGTACTTC | once | TRBJ2-7 | . | TRBV6-5
CASIESRQSYGYTF | TGTGCCAGCATTGAAAGTAGACAGTCTTATGGCTACACCTTC | . | TRBJ1-2 | . | TRBV6-1
CASSQSPEAFF | TGTGCCAGCAGTCAGTCCCCTGAAGCTTTCTTT | . | TRBJ1-1 | . | TRBV27
CARQLAGGLNEQFF | TGTGCCAGACAACTAGCGGGAGGCCTCAATGAGCAGTTCTTC | . | TRBJ2-1 | TRBD2 | TRBV7-8
CASRPEISGNTIYF | TGTGCCAGTCGACCCGAGATCTCTGGAAACACCATATATTTT | many | TRBJ1-3 | . | TRBV6-1
CTSSLYRVQETQYF | TGTACCAGCAGTTTATATCGCGTGCAAGAGACCCAGTACTTC | . | TRBJ2-5 | . | TRBV12-3/TRBV12-4
CASRKTGQGGEAFF | TGTGCCAGCAGAAAAACGGGACAGGGTGGTGAAGCTTTCTTT | many | TRBJ1-1 | TRBD1 | TRBV2
CASSLPPGDEQFF | TGTGCCAGTAGCCTACCGCCAGGGGATGAGCAGTTCTTC | many | TRBJ2-1 | . | TRBV19
CASCPASGGSYNEQFF | TGTGCCAGCTGTCCTGCTAGCGGGGGGAGTTACAATGAGCAGTTCTTC | . | TRBJ2-1 | TRBD2 | TRBV28
CASTTLFKYQETQYF | TGTGCCAGCACCACGCTATTCAAGTACCAAGAGACCCAGTACTTC | many | TRBJ2-5 | . | TRBV28
CASSYSQEKLFF | TGTGCCAGCAGTTACTCTCAGGAAAAACTGTTTTTT | many | TRBJ1-4 | . | TRBV6-6
CASSLAGYNEQYF | TGCGCCAGCAGCCTAGCGGGCTACAATGAGCAGTACTTC | . | TRBJ2-7 | TRBD2 | TRBV10-2
CALSGRTTETQYF | TGTGCCTTAAGCGGGAGGACCACAGAGACCCAGTACTTC | . | TRBJ2-5 | TRBD2 | TRBV15
CSAPHGTSGPNEQFF | TGCAGTGCGCCTCACGGGACTAGCGGCCCCAATGAGCAGTTCTTC | many | TRBJ2-1 | TRBD2 | TRBV20-1
CASIPQRGLFTDTQYF | TGTGCCAGCATACCGCAGCGTGGACTGTTCACAGATACGCAGTATTTT | . | TRBJ2-3 | . | TRBV6-6
CSARDTVRAARKLFF | TGCAGTGCTAGAGATACGGTCAGGGCCGCCAGGAAGCTGTTTTTT | . | TRBJ2-2 | . | TRBV20-1
CASSLSGDSNQPQHF | TGTGCCAGCAGCTTATCCGGGGATAGCAATCAGCCCCAGCATTTT | few | TRBJ1-5 | . | TRBV7-3
CSARGQSEPYEQYF | TGCAGTGCTCGTGGGCAGTCGGAGCCCTACGAGCAGTACTTC | many | TRBJ2-7 | . | TRBV20-1
CASIAGRNTEAFF | TGTGCCAGCATCGCAGGGAGGAACACTGAAGCTTTCTTT | many | TRBJ1-1 | . | TRBV7-2
CASTPQGSNTGELFF | TGCGCCAGCACACCACAGGGGTCGAACACCGGGGAGCTGTTTTTT | few | TRBJ2-2 | TRBD1 | TRBV5-1
CSARRGTGAYEQYF | TGCAGTGCTCGCCGCGGGACAGGGGCCTACGAGCAGTACTTC | many | TRBJ2-7 | TRBD1 | TRBV20-1
CASGLAGSYEQYF | TGTGCCAGCGGACTAGCGGGGAGCTACGAGCAGTACTTC | . | TRBJ2-7 | TRBD2 | TRBV2
CAITRYRVGEQYF | TGTGCCATCACCCGGTACAGGGTAGGCGAGCAGTACTTC | . | TRBJ2-7 | . | TRBV28